The T cell receptor beta chain described here comes from a study of CD8 T cell repertoires and HIV-1 epitope variants. As for the study in general: Twenty-five autologous and known Gag and Nef epitope variant peptides each stimulated T cells separately. Epitopes were three Gag families plus Nef HW9 and YT9. Study results and limitations: Beta chains alone show antigen proliferation, not cytokine profile or function.

This clone was seen more than once but under ten times. What it binds is not known. Only in-frame clones appear in the TCRdb table, and some are missing; sequencing was by immunoSEQ multiplex PCR. Here the sample spans about 2,400 clones, 73% being singletons. Germline loops: CDR1 SGHVS, CDR2 FNYEAQ. CDR3 length: 15 amino acids. V was clipped by 6 bases and J by 6 bases; unmatched bases: 8. The chain couples TRBV7-6 to TRBJ2-3, with 11 bases that match TRBD2. Specimen: cultured CD8+ T cells derived from PBMCs. The TCR sequence derives from a male donor with HIV. The CDR3 coding sequence is TGTGCCAGCAGTCTGCGGACTAGCGGGCGGGATACGCAGTATTTT. This encodes CASSLRTSGRDTQYF.